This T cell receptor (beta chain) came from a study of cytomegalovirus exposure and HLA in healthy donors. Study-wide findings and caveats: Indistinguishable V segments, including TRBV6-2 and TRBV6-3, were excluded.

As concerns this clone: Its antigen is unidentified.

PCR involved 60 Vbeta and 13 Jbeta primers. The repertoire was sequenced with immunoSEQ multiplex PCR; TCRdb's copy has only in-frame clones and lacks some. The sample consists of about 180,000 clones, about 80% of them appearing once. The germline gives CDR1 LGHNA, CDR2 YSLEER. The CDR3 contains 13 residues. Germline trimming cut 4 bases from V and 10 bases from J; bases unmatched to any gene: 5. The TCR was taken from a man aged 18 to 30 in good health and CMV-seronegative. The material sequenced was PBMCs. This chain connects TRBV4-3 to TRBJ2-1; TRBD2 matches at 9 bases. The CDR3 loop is CASSLLAGVEQFF. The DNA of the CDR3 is TGCGCCAGCAGCCTTTTAGCGGGAGTGGAGCAGTTCTTC.